This T cell receptor beta chain was retrieved from a study of technical replicates of blood from a few donors. Trimming took 6 bases from V and 3 from J, leaving 6 bases between them. This CDR3 spans 11 amino acids. Germline V gene lookup returns CDR1 WSHSY and CDR2 SAAADI. Generated by immunoSEQ multiplex PCR, the TCRdb table keeps only in-frame clones and is missing some. The data show 65,000 to 95,000 clones, roughly 98% seen once. The genes are TRBV10-2 and TRBJ2-7, with D perhaps matching TRBD1 (6 bases). The receptor comes from a human donor in good health. Sequenced material: T cells isolated from PBMCs. CDR3 residues: CASRGGYEQYF. CDR3 nucleotides: TGCGCCAGCAGAGGGGGCTACGAGCAGTACTTC.